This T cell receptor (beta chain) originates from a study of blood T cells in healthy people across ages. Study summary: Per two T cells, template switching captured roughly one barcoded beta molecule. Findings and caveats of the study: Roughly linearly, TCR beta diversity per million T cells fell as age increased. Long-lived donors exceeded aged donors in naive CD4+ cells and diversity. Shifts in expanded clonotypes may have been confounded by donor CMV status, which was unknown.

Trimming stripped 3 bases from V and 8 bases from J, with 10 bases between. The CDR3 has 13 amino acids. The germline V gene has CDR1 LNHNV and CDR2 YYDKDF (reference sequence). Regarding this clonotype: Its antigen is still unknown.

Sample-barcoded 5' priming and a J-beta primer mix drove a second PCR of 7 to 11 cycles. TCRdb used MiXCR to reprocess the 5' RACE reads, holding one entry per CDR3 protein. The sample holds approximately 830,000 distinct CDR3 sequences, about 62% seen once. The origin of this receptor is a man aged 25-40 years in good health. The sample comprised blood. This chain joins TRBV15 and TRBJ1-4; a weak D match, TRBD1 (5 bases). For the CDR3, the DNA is TGTGCCACCAGCAGGGGGGTGTTGGAAAAACTGTTTTTT. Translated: CATSRGVLEKLFF.